This TCR beta chain was captured in a study of response to subunit inactivated influenza vaccine. CDR1 and CDR2 (germline): SGHAT, FQNNGV. The length of the CDR3 is 18 residues. V gave up 3 bases and J gave up 0 bases; unmatched junction bases: 10. TCRdb reprocessed the RT-PCR reads via MiXCR and lists one record per CDR3 protein. The data show hundreds of thousands of distinct CDR3 sequences, 13% to 15% seen once. This sample comprised PBMCs from blood, obtained roughly 2 weeks before vaccination. The chain links TRBV11-2 to TRBJ2-4; 8 nucleotides align to TRBD2. The sequence was collected from a man aged 50-60 years who received an inactivated influenza vaccine. CDR3 DNA: TGTGCCAGCAGCTTTTCGGGGGGGTTGAGGGTAGCCAAAAACATTCAGTACTTC. It yields the protein CASSFSGGLRVAKNIQYF.